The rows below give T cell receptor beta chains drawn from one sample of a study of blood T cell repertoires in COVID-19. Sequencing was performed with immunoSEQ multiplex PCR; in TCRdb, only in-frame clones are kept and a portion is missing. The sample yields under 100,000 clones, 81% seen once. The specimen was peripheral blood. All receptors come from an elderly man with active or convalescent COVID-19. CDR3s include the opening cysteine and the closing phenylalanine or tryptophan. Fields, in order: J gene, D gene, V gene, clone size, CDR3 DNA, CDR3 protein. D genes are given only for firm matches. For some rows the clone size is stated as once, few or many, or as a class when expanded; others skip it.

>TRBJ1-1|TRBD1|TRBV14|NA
TGTGCCAGCAGCCGACAGGGGGGGCGGACTGAAGCTTTCTTT
CASSRQGGRTEAFF
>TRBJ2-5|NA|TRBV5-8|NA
TGTGCCAGCATCCCACGCCGGTCCAACCAAGAGACCCAGTACTTC
CASIPRRSNQETQYF
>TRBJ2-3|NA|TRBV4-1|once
TGCGCCAGCAGCCAAGATCAGGGGGGCAGCACAGATACGCAGTATTTT
CASSQDQGGSTDTQYF
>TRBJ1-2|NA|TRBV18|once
TGTGCCAGCTCGGAGCAGCCCTATGGCTACACCTTC
CASSEQPYGYTF
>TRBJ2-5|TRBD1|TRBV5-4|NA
TGTGCCAGCAGCTTAAAGACAGGGGGAGAGACCCAGTACTTC
CASSLKTGGETQYF
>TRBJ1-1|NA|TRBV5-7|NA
TGTGCCAGCAGCTTGGTGGGCCAACTCTGCGACACTGAAGCTTTCTTT
CASSLVGQLCDTEAFF
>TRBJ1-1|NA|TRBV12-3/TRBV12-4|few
TGTGCCACGGGGGAATTCAACACTGAAGCTTTCTTT
CATGEFNTEAFF
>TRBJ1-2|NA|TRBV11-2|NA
TGTGCCAGCAGCGTCACACCGTATGGCTACACCTTC
CASSVTPYGYTF
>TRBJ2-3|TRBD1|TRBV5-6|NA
TGTGCCAGCACCGAACGACTCACCGGGACAGGGCCCACAGATACGCAGTATTTT
CASTERLTGTGPTDTQYF
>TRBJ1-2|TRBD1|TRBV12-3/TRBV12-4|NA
TGTGCCAGCAGCGAGGGGGCCCGCTACACCTTC
CASSEGARYTF
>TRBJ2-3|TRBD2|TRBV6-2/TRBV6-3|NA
TGTGCCAGCAGTCTAGCGGGGGGACCCCCAGATACGCAGTATTTT
CASSLAGGPPDTQYF
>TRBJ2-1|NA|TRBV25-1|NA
TGTGCCAGCAGTGAAGCGGGAAAGGACAAACCGACTGGTTTCTTC
CASSEAGKDKPTGFF
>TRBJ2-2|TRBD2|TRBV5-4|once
TGTGCCAGCAGCCTGAGACTAGCGGGAAACACCGGGGAGCTGTTTTTT
CASSLRLAGNTGELFF
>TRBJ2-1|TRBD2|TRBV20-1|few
TGCAGTGCTGGCGGGGGGGTTGAGCAGTTCTTC
CSAGGGVEQFF
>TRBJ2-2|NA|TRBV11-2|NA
TGTGCCAGCCGAGGATCATGGGCCGGGGAGCTGTTTTTT
CASRGSWAGELFF
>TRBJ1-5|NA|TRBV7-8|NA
TGTGCCAGCAGCTTAGGCAGATACAATCAGCCCCAGCATTTT
CASSLGRYNQPQHF
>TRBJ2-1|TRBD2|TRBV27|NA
TGTGCCAGCAGCATTCTTAGCGGGGGCCGGCAGTTCTTC
CASSILSGGRQFF
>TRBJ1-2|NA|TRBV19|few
TGTGCCAGTAGTACCGAAGACAGGTCCCGAGGGGTCACCTTC
CASSTEDRSRGVTF
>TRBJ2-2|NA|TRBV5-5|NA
TGTGCCAGCAGCTTGACACTAAACACCGGGGAGCTGTTTTTT
CASSLTLNTGELFF
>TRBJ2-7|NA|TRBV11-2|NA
TGTGCCAGCAGCCCCTTTGTGGGAGGTACATACGAGCAGTACTTC
CASSPFVGGTYEQYF
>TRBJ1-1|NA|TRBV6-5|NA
TGTGCCAGCAGTCACCCGACAGTGAACACTGAAGCTTTCTTT
CASSHPTVNTEAFF
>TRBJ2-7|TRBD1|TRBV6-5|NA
TGTGCCAGCAGTCTAGGGACAGGGGCCTACGAGCAGTACTTC
CASSLGTGAYEQYF
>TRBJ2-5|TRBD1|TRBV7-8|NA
TGTGCCAGCAGCCAAGACAGGGGGACCCAGTACTTC
CASSQDRGTQYF
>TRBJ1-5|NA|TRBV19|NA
TGTGCCAGTACATATCAGGGCGATCAGCCCCAGCATTTT
CASTYQGDQPQHF
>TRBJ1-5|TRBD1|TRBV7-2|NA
TGTGCCAGCAGCTCCAACAGGGGGGTGGGTCAGCCCCAGCATTTT
CASSSNRGVGQPQHF
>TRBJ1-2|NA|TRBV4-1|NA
TGCGCCAGCAGCCAAGATGGAGGAGGCCCCCTCTATGGCTACACCTTC
CASSQDGGGPLYGYTF
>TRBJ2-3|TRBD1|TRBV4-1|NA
TGCGCCAGCAGCCAAGTTAAGGGGGACAGGGCTGCCGATACGCAGTATTTT
CASSQVKGDRAADTQYF
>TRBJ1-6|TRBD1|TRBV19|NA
TGTGCCAGTAGTATACGGACAGGCAATTCACCCCTCCACTTT
CASSIRTGNSPLHF
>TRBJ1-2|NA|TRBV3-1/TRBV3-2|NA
TGTGCCAGCAGCCAAGATCTAGATGTCGGGTATGGCTACACCTTC
CASSQDLDVGYGYTF
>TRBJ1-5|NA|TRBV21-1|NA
TGTGCCAGCAGCAAATTTCGGCAGGGAAAGGGCAATCAGCCCCAGCATTTT
CASSKFRQGKGNQPQHF
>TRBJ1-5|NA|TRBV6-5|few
TGTGCCAGCAGTTACTCCAGTGGTCAGCCCCAGCATTTT
CASSYSSGQPQHF
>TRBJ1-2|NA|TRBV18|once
TGTGCCAGCTCACCGGACACGGTGGGGGCCCATGGCTACACCTTC
CASSPDTVGAHGYTF
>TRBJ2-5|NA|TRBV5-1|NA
TGCGCCAGCAGCGGAGGGCGCTCTCAAGAGACCCAGTACTTC
CASSGGRSQETQYF
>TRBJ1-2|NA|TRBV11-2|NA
TGTGCCAGCAGCCCGCCCCAGGGGACGGGTGGCTACACCTTC
CASSPPQGTGGYTF
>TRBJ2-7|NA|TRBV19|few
TGTGCCAGTTCATGGGGCGGTGCCTACGAGCAGTACTTC
CASSWGGAYEQYF
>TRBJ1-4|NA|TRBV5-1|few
TGCGCCAGCAGCTTGGGGACACTTGAGAATGAAAAACTGTTTTTT
CASSLGTLENEKLFF
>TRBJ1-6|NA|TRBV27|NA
TGTGCCACGCAGGCAAATAATTCACCCCTCCACTTT
CATQANNSPLHF
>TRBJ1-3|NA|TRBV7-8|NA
TGTGCCAGCAGCTTAACCAGGACTAGGGTCGGCTCTGGAAACACCATATATTTT
CASSLTRTRVGSGNTIYF
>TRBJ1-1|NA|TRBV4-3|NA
TGCGCCAGCAGCCAATCGGCAGGGCCCCTGAACACTGAAGCTTTCTTT
CASSQSAGPLNTEAFF
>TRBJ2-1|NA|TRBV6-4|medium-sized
TGTGCCAGCAGTGACTCGGGGAGACGCTCCTACAATGAGCAGTTCTTC
CASSDSGRRSYNEQFF
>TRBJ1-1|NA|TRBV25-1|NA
TGTGCCAGCAGTGACCACGGACATTCCCAGGGCGAAGCTTTCTTT
CASSDHGHSQGEAFF